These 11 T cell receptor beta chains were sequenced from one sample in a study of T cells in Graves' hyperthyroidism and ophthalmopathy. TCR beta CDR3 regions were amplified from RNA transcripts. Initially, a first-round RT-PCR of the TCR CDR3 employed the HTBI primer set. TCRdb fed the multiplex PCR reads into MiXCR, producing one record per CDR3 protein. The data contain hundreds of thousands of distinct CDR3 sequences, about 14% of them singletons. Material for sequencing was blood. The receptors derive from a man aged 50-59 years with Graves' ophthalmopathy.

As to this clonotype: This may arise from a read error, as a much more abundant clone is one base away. The CDR3, as DNA: TGTGCCAGCAGCTCGGCCGGCGGTGGCTTCGAGCAGTACTTC. Translation: CASSSAGGGFEQYF. The chain couples TRBV5-4 to TRBJ2-7; D gene ambiguous. This CDR3 comprises 14 residues. Germline-derived CDR1 and CDR2 are SGHNT and YYREEE (reference sequence). Deletions cut 3 bases from V and 6 bases from J, with 16 bases between.

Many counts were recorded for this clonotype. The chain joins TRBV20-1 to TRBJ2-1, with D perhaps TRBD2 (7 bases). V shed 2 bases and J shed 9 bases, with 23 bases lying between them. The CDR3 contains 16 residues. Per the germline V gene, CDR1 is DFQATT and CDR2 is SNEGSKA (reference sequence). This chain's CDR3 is CSARSVRGTNEFEQFF. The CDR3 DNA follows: TGCAGTGCTAGATCAGTAAGGGGGACTAATGAGTTTGAGCAGTTCTTC.

The CDR3 loop reads CASSTRDSFYGYTF. Here the CDR3 DNA reads TGTGCCAGTAGTACAAGGGACAGCTTCTATGGCTACACCTTC. This chain links TRBV19 with TRBJ1-2; 7 bases match TRBD1. Trimming cost V 4 bases and J 4 bases; bases outside gene matches: 6. The germline V gene has CDR1 LNHDA and CDR2 SQIVND (reference sequence). This CDR3 contains 14 residues. Based on the CDR3 plus reference TRBV19 and TRBJ1-2, the full variable domain is DGGITQSPKYLFRKEGQNVTLSCEQNLNHDAMYWYRQDPGQGLRLIYYSQIVNDFQKGDIAEGYSVSREKKESFPLTVTSAQKNPTAFYLCASSTRDSFYGYTFGSGTRLTVV.

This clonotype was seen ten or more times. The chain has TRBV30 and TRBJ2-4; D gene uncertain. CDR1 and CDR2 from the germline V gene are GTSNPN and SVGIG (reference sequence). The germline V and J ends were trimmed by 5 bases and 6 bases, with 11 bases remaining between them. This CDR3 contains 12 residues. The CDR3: CAWGSQSNIQYF. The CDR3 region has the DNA TGTGCCTGGGGGTCGCAGTCAAACATTCAGTACTTC.

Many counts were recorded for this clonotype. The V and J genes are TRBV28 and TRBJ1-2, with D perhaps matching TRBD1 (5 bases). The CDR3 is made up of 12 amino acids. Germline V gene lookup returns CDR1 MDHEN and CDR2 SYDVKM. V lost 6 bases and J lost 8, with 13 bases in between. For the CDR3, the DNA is TGTGCCAGCAGCCATGGCGGGGACGGCTACACCTTC. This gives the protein CASSHGGDGYTF.

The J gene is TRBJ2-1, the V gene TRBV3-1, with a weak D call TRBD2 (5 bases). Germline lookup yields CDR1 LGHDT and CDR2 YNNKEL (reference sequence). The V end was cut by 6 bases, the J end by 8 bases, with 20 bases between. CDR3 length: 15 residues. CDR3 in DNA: TGTGCCAGCAGTCGCTCGGCCCATGAGGAGGATGAGCAGTTCTTC. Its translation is CASSRSAHEEDEQFF.

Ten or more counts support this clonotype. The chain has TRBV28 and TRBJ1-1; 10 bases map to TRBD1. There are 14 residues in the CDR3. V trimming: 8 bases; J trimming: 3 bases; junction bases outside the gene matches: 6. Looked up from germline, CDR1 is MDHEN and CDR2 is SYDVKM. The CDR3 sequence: CASVPGQGYTEAFF. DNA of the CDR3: TGTGCCAGCGTACCGGGACAGGGGTACACTGAAGCTTTCTTT.

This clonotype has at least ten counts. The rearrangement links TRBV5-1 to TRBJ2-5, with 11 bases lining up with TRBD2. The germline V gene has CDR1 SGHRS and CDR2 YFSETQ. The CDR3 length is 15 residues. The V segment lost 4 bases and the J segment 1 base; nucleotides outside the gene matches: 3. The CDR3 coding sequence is TGCGCCAGCAGCGGGACTAGCGGCCTCCAAGAGACCCAGTACTTC. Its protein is CASSGTSGLQETQYF.

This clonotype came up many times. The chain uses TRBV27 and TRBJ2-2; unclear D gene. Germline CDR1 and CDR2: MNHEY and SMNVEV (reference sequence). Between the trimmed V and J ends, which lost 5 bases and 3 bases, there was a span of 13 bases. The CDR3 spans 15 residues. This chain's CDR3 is CASSPYYEHTGELFF. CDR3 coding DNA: TGTGCCAGCAGTCCTTACTACGAGCACACCGGGGAGCTGTTTTTT.

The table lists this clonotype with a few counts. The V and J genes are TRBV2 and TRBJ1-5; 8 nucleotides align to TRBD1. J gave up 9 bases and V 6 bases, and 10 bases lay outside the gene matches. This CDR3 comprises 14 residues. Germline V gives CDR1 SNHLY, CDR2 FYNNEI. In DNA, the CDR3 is TGTGCCAGCAGAACCGGGACAGGTATAAGGCCCCAGCATTTT. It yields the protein CASRTGTGIRPQHF.

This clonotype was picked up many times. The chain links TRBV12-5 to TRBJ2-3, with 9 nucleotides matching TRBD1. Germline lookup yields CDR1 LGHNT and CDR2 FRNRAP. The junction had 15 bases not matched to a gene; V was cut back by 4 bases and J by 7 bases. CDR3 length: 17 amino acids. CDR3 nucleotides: TGTGCTAGTGGTTCGCACCAGGGGGGACAGGGCAAAAATACGCAGTATTTT. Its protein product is CASGSHQGGQGKNTQYF.